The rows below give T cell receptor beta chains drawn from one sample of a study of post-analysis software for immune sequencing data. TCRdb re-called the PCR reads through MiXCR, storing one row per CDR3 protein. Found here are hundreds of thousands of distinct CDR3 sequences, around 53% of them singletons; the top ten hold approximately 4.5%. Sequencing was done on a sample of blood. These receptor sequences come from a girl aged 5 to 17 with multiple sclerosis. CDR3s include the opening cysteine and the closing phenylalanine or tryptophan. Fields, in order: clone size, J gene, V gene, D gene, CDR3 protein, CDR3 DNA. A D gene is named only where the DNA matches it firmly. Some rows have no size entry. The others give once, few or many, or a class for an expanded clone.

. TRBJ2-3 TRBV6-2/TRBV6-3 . CASSYAGSNTQYF TGTGCCAGCAGTTACGCAGGGTCAAATACGCAGTATTTT
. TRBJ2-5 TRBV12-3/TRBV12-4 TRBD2 CASKTGGGLQETQYF TGTGCCAGCAAGACGGGCGGGGGTTTACAAGAGACCCAGTACTTC
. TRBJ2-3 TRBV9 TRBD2 CASSGLAGAFTDTQYF TGTGCCAGCAGCGGCCTAGCGGGGGCCTTCACAGATACGCAGTATTTT
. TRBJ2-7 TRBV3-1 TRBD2 CASSQGLAGVEQYF TGTGCCAGCAGCCAAGGACTAGCGGGGGTCGAGCAGTACTTC
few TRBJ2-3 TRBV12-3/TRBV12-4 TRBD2 CASSSRASGIPGLGADTQYF TGTGCCAGCAGTTCCCGGGCTAGCGGGATCCCGGGATTAGGGGCAGATACGCAGTATTTT
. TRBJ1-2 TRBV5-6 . CASSHPGEGYGYTF TGTGCCAGCAGCCACCCGGGGGAAGGCTATGGCTACACCTTC
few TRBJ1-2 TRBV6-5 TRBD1 CASSWQGARGGYTF TGTGCCAGCAGTTGGCAGGGGGCGCGAGGTGGCTACACCTTC
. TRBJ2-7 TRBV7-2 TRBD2 CASSHVLAGYEQYF TGTGCCAGCAGCCACGTACTAGCGGGCTACGAGCAGTACTTC
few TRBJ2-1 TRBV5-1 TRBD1 CASSYRDSYNEQFF TGCGCCAGCAGCTACCGGGACAGTTACAATGAGCAGTTCTTC
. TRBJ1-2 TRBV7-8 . CASSSGDTGYTF TGTGCCAGCAGCTCCGGGGACACTGGCTACACCTTC
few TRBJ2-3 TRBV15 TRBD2 CATSRVTSGTNTQYF TGTGCCACCAGCAGAGTGACTAGCGGGACTAATACGCAGTATTTT
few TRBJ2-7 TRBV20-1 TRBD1 CSASPWDRNYEQYF TGCAGTGCTAGTCCCTGGGACAGAAACTACGAGCAGTACTTC
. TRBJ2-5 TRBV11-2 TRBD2 CASSFAREGGETQYF TGTGCCAGCAGCTTTGCGCGGGAGGGAGGAGAGACCCAGTACTTC
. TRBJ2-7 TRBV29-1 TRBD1 CSVADRRSEQYF TGCAGCGTTGCGGACAGGAGGTCCGAGCAGTACTTC
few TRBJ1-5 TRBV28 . CASRTTGTSNQPQHF TGTGCCAGCAGAACCACAGGGACTAGCAATCAGCCCCAGCATTTT
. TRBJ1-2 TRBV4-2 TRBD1 CASSHRDRGGGYTF TGTGCCAGCAGCCATCGGGACAGGGGCGGTGGCTACACCTTC
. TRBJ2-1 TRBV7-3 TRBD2 CASSLTRTSNDEQFF TGTGCCAGCAGCTTAACCAGGACTAGTAACGATGAGCAGTTCTTC
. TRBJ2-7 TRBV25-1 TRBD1 CASSVTGGESYEQYF TGTGCCAGCAGTGTGACAGGGGGCGAGAGCTACGAGCAGTACTTC
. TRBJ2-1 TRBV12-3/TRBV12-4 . CASSLEPGTYNEQFF TGTGCCAGCAGTTTAGAGCCAGGCACCTACAATGAGCAGTTCTTC
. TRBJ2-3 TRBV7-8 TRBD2 CASSFSGTKDTQYF TGTGCCAGCAGCTTTAGCGGGACGAAGGATACGCAGTATTTT
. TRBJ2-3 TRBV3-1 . CASSHLARLDTQYF TGTGCCAGCAGCCATTTGGCTAGATTGGATACGCAGTATTTT
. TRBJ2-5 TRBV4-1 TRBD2 CASSQGIGGAETQYF TGCGCCAGCAGCCAAGGGATCGGGGGGGCCGAGACCCAGTACTTC
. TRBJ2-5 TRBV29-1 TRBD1 CSVGDRGLETQYF TGCAGCGTTGGGGACAGGGGGCTGGAGACCCAGTACTTC
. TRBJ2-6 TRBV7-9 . CASSLTLGANVLTF TGTGCCAGCAGCTTAACTCTCGGGGCCAACGTCCTGACTTTC
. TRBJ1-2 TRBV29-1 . CSVAAPGAHSYTF TGCAGCGTTGCGGCCCCGGGGGCTCATAGCTACACCTTC
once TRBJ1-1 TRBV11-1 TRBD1 CASSTGTGVGYTEAFF TGTGCCAGCAGTACCGGGACAGGTGTGGGGTACACTGAAGCTTTCTTT
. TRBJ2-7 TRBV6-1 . CASSTPGDRYYEQYF TGTGCCAGCAGCACCCCGGGCGACAGATACTACGAGCAGTACTTC
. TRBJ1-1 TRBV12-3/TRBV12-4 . CASRSQGRTEAFF TGTGCCAGCAGATCCCAGGGCAGGACTGAAGCTTTCTTT
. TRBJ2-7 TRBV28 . CASTGTHSYEQYF TGTGCCAGCACTGGGACTCACTCCTACGAGCAGTACTTC
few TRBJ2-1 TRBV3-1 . CASSQEGAGAAYNEQFF TGTGCCAGCAGCCAAGAAGGGGCGGGGGCCGCATACAATGAGCAGTTCTTC
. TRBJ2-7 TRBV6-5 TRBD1 CASSYGTGGPYEQYF TGTGCCAGCAGTTACGGGACAGGGGGCCCCTACGAGCAGTACTTC
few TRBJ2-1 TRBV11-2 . CASSPIRGADNEQFF TGTGCCAGCAGCCCCATTCGAGGGGCGGATAATGAGCAGTTCTTC
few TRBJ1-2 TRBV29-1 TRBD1 CSGERQGSPSGYTF TGCAGCGGCGAACGACAGGGAAGCCCGTCCGGCTACACCTTC
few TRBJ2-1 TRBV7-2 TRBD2 CASSFKTSGAHNEQFF TGTGCCAGCAGCTTTAAGACTAGCGGGGCCCACAATGAGCAGTTCTTC
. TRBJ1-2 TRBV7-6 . CASSSTALDRAYGYTF TGTGCCAGCAGCTCTACCGCCTTGGACAGAGCCTATGGCTACACCTTC
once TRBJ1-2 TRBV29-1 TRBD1 CSDLDRGGYGYTF TGCAGCGACCTCGACAGGGGTGGCTATGGCTACACCTTC
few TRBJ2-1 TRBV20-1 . CSALKEYGEQFF TGCAGTGCCCTTAAGGAGTATGGTGAGCAGTTCTTC
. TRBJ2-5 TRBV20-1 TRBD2 CSARDPWTSGNQETQYF TGCAGTGCTAGAGACCCATGGACTAGCGGGAACCAAGAGACCCAGTACTTC
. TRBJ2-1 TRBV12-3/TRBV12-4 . CASSLGGTGHNEQFF TGTGCCAGCAGTTTGGGAGGGACAGGCCATAATGAGCAGTTCTTC
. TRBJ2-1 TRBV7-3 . CASSTSTEQFF TGTGCCAGCAGCACTAGCACTGAGCAGTTCTTC
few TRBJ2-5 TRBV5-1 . CASSLVAQQETQYF TGCGCCAGCAGCTTGGTTGCTCAGCAAGAGACCCAGTACTTC
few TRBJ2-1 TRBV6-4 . CASSRSFSYNEQFF TGTGCCAGCAGTCGAAGTTTCTCCTACAATGAGCAGTTCTTC
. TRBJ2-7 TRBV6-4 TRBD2 CASSYPGLASHEQYF TGTGCCAGCAGTTATCCGGGACTAGCTAGCCACGAGCAGTACTTC
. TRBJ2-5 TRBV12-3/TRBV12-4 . CASSLFQIQETQYF TGTGCCAGCAGTTTGTTCCAGATACAAGAGACCCAGTACTTC
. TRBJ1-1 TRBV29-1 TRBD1 CSVWDSENTEAFF TGCAGCGTCTGGGACAGCGAGAACACTGAAGCTTTCTTT
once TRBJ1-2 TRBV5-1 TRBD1 CASSLGGQGRANYGYTF TGCGCCAGCAGCTTGGGGGGACAGGGGAGAGCTAACTATGGCTACACCTTC
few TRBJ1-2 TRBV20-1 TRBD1 CSARDGQGTYYGYTF TGCAGTGCTAGAGACGGACAGGGGACCTACTATGGCTACACCTTC
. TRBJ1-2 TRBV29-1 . CSVVDGYTF TGCAGCGTTGTCGATGGCTACACCTTC
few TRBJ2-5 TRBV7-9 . CASSLEWFGGTETQYF TGTGCCAGCAGCTTAGAGTGGTTTGGGGGGACTGAGACCCAGTACTTC
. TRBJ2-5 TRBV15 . CATSRDGGKETQYF TGTGCCACCAGCAGAGATGGCGGGAAGGAGACCCAGTACTTC
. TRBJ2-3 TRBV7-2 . CASSLPLASDITDTQYF TGTGCCAGCAGCCTGCCCCTAGCCTCAGACATCACAGATACGCAGTATTTT
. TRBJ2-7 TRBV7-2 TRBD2 CASSSMAAGVEQYF TGTGCCAGCAGCTCCATGGCAGCGGGGGTAGAGCAGTACTTC
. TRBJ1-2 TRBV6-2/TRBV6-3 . CASSYSPDRLNYGYTF TGTGCCAGCAGTTACTCCCCGGACAGATTGAACTATGGCTACACCTTC
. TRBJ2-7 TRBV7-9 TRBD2 CASSPTSGRAYEQYF TGTGCCAGCAGCCCCACTAGCGGGAGGGCGTACGAGCAGTACTTC